This TCR beta chain was obtained from a study of T cell responses to AZD1222 COVID-19 vaccine. The table came from immunoSEQ multiplex PCR; TCRdb's copy has only in-frame clones and leaves some out. The data show over 130,000 clones, about nine tenths seen once. Study findings and constraints: Reports say nearly half of spike-specific TCRs go after unmutated variant regions.

CDR1 is SGHTS and CDR2 is YDEGEE in the germline V gene. V trimming: 2 bases; J trimming: 7 bases; junction bases outside the gene matches: 3. CDR3 length: 14 residues. Comment on this clone: The antigen remains unidentified.

The sample was peripheral blood, taken on day 0 of AZD1222 vaccination. The receptor was derived from an adult in good health. V gene TRBV5-8 combines with J gene TRBJ1-4; TRBD1 matches at 9 bases. CDR3 residues: CASSLQGAGEKLFF. The DNA for the CDR3 is TGTGCCAGCAGCTTACAGGGGGCGGGTGAAAAACTGTTTTTT. Complete variable domain (other parts from reference TRBV5-8 and TRBJ1-4): EAGVTQSPTHLIKTRGQQATLRCSPISGHTSVYWYQQALGLGLQFLLWYDEGEERNRGNFPPRFSGRQFPNYSSELNVNALELEDSALYLCASSLQGAGEKLFFGSGTQLSVL.